This T cell receptor beta chain was recovered during a study of TET2 disruption in CD19-targeted CAR T cells. The assay was immunoSEQ multiplex PCR, and TCRdb's table has in-frame clones only and misses some. The sample holds approximately 27,000 clones. Turning to this clone: Antigen unknown. With the read ending 3 residues before the CDR3 end, the germline J gene is used to fill in that end. Other nucleotide sequences in the sample specify the same CDR3.

Noted treatment: autologous CTL019 cells: CD19 CAR with 4-1BB and CD3 zeta domains. The CD19 CAR included TCR zeta plus 4-1BB costimulatory signaling. T cells for CTL019 manufacturing were collected from peripheral blood by leukapheresis. This CDR3 has 13 amino acids. Trimming shortened V by 5 bases and J by 5 bases, and 12 bases separated the two germline ends. Germline assignment: CDR1 LNHDA and CDR2 SQIVND (reference sequence). The clonotype was recovered from a man in his 70s with chronic lymphocytic leukemia. The V gene is TRBV19, the J gene TRBJ2-5; TRBD2 might be the D (5 bases). Sequenced here: CD8- CAR+ T cells sorted from cultured blood T cells, sampled for CD19 CAR T cell therapy. Subset meaning: CD8-negative CAR-positive T cells from the infusion product. Incomplete CDR3 DNA: TGTGCCAGTAGTCAAACTAGAGGGGAGACC. It yields the protein CASSQTRGET. In full, the CDR3 is CASSQTRGETQYF. Full variable domain (outside the CDR3, taken from reference TRBV19 and TRBJ2-5): DGGITQSPKYLFRKEGQNVTLSCEQNLNHDAMYWYRQDPGQGLRLIYYSQIVNDFQKGDIAEGYSVSREKKESFPLTVTSAQKNPTAFYLCASSQTRGETQYFGPGTRLLVL.